This T cell receptor beta chain was identified in a study of blood T cell repertoires in COVID-19. Cohort placement rested on clinical history that participants reported themselves. Clones were sequenced by immunoSEQ multiplex PCR, and TCRdb holds only the in-frame ones, with some missing. The sample lists roughly 430,000 clones, roughly 88% seen once, with over 2% in the top ten. This clone occurred a few times. The material sequenced was PBMCs or T cells enriched from blood (not recorded which). The origin of this receptor is a woman in her 40s with acute COVID-19.

In DNA form, the CDR3 reads TGTGCCAGCGTAACAGTCACCGGGACAGGCCACTATGGCTACACCTTC. Translating it yields CASVTVTGTGHYGYTF. This rearrangement joins TRBV2 to TRBJ1-2, with TRBD1 matching 8 bases. Germline V gene lookup returns CDR1 SNHLY and CDR2 FYNNEI. With V trimmed by 8 bases and J by 3 bases, 14 bases remained unmatched. CDR3 length: 16 residues. Filled out from reference TRBV2 and TRBJ1-2, the complete variable domain reads EPEVTQTPSHQVTQMGQEVILRCVPISNHLYFYWYRQILGQKVEFLVSFYNNEISEKSEIFDDQFSVERPDGSNFTLKIRSTKLEDSAMYFCASVTVTGTGHYGYTFGSGTRLTVV.